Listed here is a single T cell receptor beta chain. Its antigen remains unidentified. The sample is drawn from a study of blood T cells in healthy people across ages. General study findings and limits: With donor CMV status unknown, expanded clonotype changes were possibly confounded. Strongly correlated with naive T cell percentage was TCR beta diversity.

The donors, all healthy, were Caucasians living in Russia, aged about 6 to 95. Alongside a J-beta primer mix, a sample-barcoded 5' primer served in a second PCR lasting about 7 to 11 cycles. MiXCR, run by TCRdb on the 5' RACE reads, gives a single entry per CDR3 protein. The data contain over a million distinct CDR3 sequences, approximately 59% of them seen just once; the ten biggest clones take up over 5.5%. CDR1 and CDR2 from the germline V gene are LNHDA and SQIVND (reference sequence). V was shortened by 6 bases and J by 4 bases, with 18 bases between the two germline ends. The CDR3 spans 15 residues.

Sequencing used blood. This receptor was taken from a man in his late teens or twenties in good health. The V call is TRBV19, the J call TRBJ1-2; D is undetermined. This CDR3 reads CASSLDRSHLYGYTF. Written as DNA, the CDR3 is TGTGCCAGTAGCCTTGACCGTTCCCACCTCTATGGCTACACCTTC.